Included here is one T cell receptor beta chain sequence, with context. This sample is part of a study of blood T cell repertoires in COVID-19. Study as a whole: Samples taken during acute and convalescent COVID-19 were collected in the United States, Italy and Spain. T cells, B-cell-depleted T cells, or PBMCs supplied cDNA or gDNA.

As handled by the study authors: Estimated nucleated cell counts came from reference gene primer amplification. Clones were sequenced by immunoSEQ multiplex PCR, and TCRdb holds only the in-frame ones, with some missing. That table is the source of V, J and clone size, and D and trimming were worked out from the DNA. The sample consists of 90,000 or so clones, about 86% of them appearing once. The TCR sequence derives from an elderly man with active or convalescent COVID-19. Sequencing was done on a sample of peripheral blood.

The CDR3 loop reads CSASPGTGGYGYTF. The CDR3 DNA sequence: TGCAGTGCTAGTCCCGGGACAGGGGGCTATGGCTACACCTTC. The chain couples TRBV20-1 to TRBJ1-2; TRBD1 aligns across 11 bases. This CDR3 region has 14 residues. V shed 3 bases and J 4 bases; nucleotides not matched to a gene: 4. Germline V gene data show CDR1 as DFQATT and CDR2 as SNEGSKA (reference sequence).